Included here is one T cell receptor beta chain sequence, with context. The V gene's germline CDR1 is MNHNY and CDR2 SVGAGI (reference sequence). The CDR3 contains 17 residues. V was clipped by 5 bases and J by 3 bases; unmatched bases: 11. The data derive from a study of blood T cell repertoires in COVID-19. About the research overall: Donors in the United States, Italy and Spain gave samples during acute or convalescent COVID-19. PBMCs, B-cell-depleted T cells, or T cells provided the cDNA or gDNA that made up the material.

As processed by the authors: Scientists estimated how many nucleated cells there were by amplifying reference gene primers. Sequenced by immunoSEQ multiplex PCR; TCRdb stores in-frame clones only, minus some. That table furnishes V, J and clone size, whereas the DNA furnished D and trimming. The table lists over 150,000 clones, around four fifths of them singletons. Specimen: peripheral blood. This TCR was recovered from a woman in her sixties or seventies who had recovered from COVID-19. This chain links TRBV6-6 with TRBJ2-2, with TRBD2 identical over 8 bases. CDR3 protein: CASSPRGTRIDTGELFF. In DNA form, the CDR3 reads TGTGCCAGCAGTCCCCGAGGGACTAGGATTGACACCGGGGAGCTGTTTTTT.